This passage covers 32 T cell receptor beta chains from one sample sequenced in a study of OX40 agonist ivuxolimab in advanced cancers. Profiled with immunoSEQ multiplex PCR; TCRdb holds only in-frame clones, not every one. The profile shows under 100,000 clones, around four fifths of them singletons. The sample consisted of CD4+ or CD8+ T cells sorted from blood, taken in a trial of the OX40 agonist ivuxolimab. The source of these receptors is an adult with an advanced solid tumor such as melanoma, head and neck, liver or kidney cancer.

The chain uses TRBV5-1 and TRBJ2-7; 7 bases agree with TRBD1. The junction had 10 bases not matched to a gene; V was cut back by 4 bases and J by 3 bases. Germline assignment: CDR1 SGHRS and CDR2 YFSETQ. The CDR3 covers 15 residues. The CDR3 nucleotides read TGCGCCAGCAGCCTCCGGACAGGAACAGACTACGAGCAGTACTTC. The encoded protein is CASSLRTGTDYEQYF.

Details on this clone: An end of the junction does not agree with germline; a read error may underlie this. V usage is TRBV7-8 and J usage is TRBJ1-1, with 8 bases lining up with TRBD1. The CDR3 is 12 amino acids. CDR1 SGHVS and CDR2 FQNEAQ come from the germline V gene. The CDR3: CASSLSGTGISF. In DNA form, the CDR3 reads TGTGCCAGCAGCTTATCCGGGACAGGCATCTCCTTT.

The chain recombines TRBV5-1 with TRBJ2-3; D is perhaps TRBD1 (6 bases). Germline assignment: CDR1 SGHRS and CDR2 YFSETQ. Trimming took 0 bases from V and 7 from J, leaving 12 bases between them. The length of the CDR3 is 14 residues. The CDR3 loop reads CASSLANRENTQYF. In nucleotides, the CDR3 is TGCGCCAGCAGCTTGGCCAACAGGGAGAATACGCAGTATTTT.

The chain combines TRBV18 with TRBJ1-3; the D is unclear. The CDR3 is 15 residues long. The V gene's germline CDR1 is KGHSH and CDR2 LQKENI. The ends were cut back, 6 bases at V and 0 bases at J, with 12 bases in the middle. The CDR3 is CASSPEASSGNTIYF. The CDR3, as DNA: TGTGCCAGCTCCCCCGAGGCGTCCTCTGGAAACACCATATATTTT.

The CDR3 DNA sequence: TGTGCCAGCAGCTTAGCGAGGCAGAAGAGCTACGAGCAGTACTTC. Its protein product is CASSLARQKSYEQYF. The gene calls are TRBV7-8 and TRBJ2-7, with D hard to call. This CDR3 is built from 15 residues. CDR1 is SGHVS and CDR2 is FQNEAQ in the germline V gene. V was shortened by 0 bases and J by 3 bases, with 12 bases between the two germline ends.

This clone occurred a few times. V is TRBV6-1 and J is TRBJ2-2; D possibly corresponds to TRBD1 (6 bases). From germline, CDR1 is MNHNS and CDR2 SASEGT. Trimming cost V 4 bases and J 0 bases, with 9 bases left between them. The CDR3 runs 15 residues. In DNA form, the CDR3 reads TGTGCCAGCAGTGTGGGACATTCGAACACCGGGGAGCTGTTTTTT. Its translation: CASSVGHSNTGELFF.

This clone was picked up a small number of times. This chain uses TRBV5-8 with TRBJ2-3; D may match TRBD1 or TRBD2 (5 bases each). The CDR3 length is 16 residues. Germline-derived CDR1 and CDR2 are SGHTS and YDEGEE. V was shortened by 4 bases and J by 3 bases, with 18 bases between the two germline ends. CDR3 nucleotide sequence: TGTGCCAGCAGCGCCGGGGCTTTTCCGGGTACAGATACGCAGTATTTT. The encoded protein is CASSAGAFPGTDTQYF.

This rearrangement joins TRBV4-3 to TRBJ1-4; D is ambiguous. The CDR3 consists of 15 residues. Trimming removed 5 bases from V and 3 bases from J, with 13 bases in between. CDR1 is LGHNA, CDR2 YSLEER, per germline. Here the CDR3 reads CASSSPKGANEKLFF. The CDR3 DNA follows: TGCGCCAGCAGCTCCCCCAAAGGAGCTAATGAAAAACTGTTTTTT.

The gene calls are TRBV6-5 and TRBJ2-2; D remains ambiguous. The CDR3 has 16 residues. Germline V lookup: CDR1 MNHEY, CDR2 SVGAGI. Trimming took 0 bases from V and 0 from J, leaving 8 bases between them. Here the CDR3 reads CASSYSTEPNTGELFF. CDR3 coding DNA: TGTGCCAGCAGTTACTCGACGGAGCCGAACACCGGGGAGCTGTTTTTT.

The rearrangement joins TRBV6-5 to TRBJ2-2; TRBD1 matches at 8 bases. V trimming: 8 bases; J trimming: 5 bases; junction bases outside the gene matches: 4. Germline CDR1 MNHEY, CDR2 SVGAGI. The CDR3 has 13 amino acids. The DNA for the CDR3 is TGTGCCAGCGGACAGGGTTTTACCGGGGAGCTGTTTTTT. Its protein product is CASGQGFTGELFF.

The CDR3 bases are TGTGCCAGCAGCTTAGCTTGGGGGCCACAAGAGACCCAGTACTTC. This encodes CASSLAWGPQETQYF. The V gene is TRBV11-2, the J gene TRBJ2-5; weak D call: TRBD1 (6 bases). CDR3 length: 15 amino acids. Trimming shortened V by 1 base and J by 2 bases, and 11 bases separated the two germline ends. Germline V gene sequence: CDR1 SGHAT, CDR2 FQNNGV.

This clone has only a few counts. J is TRBJ2-3 and V is TRBV7-2, with D hard to call. This CDR3 is built from 13 residues. CDR1 SGHTA and CDR2 FQGNSA come from the germline V gene. V lost 3 bases and J 2 bases, leaving 6 bases between the germline ends. The CDR3 loop reads CASSFTFTDTQYF. Here the CDR3 DNA reads TGTGCCAGCAGCTTCACATTCACAGATACGCAGTATTTT.

The rearrangement uses TRBV29-1 and TRBJ2-3, with D unresolved. Per the germline V gene, CDR1 is SQVTM and CDR2 is ANQGSEA. CDR3 length: 15 residues. Trimming cost V 1 base and J 3 bases, with 14 bases left between them. The CDR3 loop is CSVEASSLRTDTQYF. The CDR3 nucleotides are TGCAGCGTTGAAGCTTCCAGTTTAAGGACAGATACGCAGTATTTT.

This chain uses TRBV18 with TRBJ2-6, with D unresolved. CDR3 length equals 17 residues. Germline lookup yields CDR1 KGHSH and CDR2 LQKENI. Trimming removed 4 bases at V and 1 base at J, with 14 bases between. DNA for the CDR3: TGTGCCAGCTCACTTTATACAGTAGGGTCTGGGGCCAACGTCCTGACTTTC. It encodes CASSLYTVGSGANVLTF.

This chain uses TRBV27 with TRBJ1-2; no clear D gene. CDR3 length: 15 residues. CDR1 is MNHEY and CDR2 is SMNVEV in the germline V gene (reference sequence). Trimming took off 4 bases at V and 0 bases at J, with 12 bases between the two ends. CDR3 loop: CASSSRFDANYGYTF. CDR3 bases: TGTGCCAGCAGTTCCCGGTTCGATGCTAACTATGGCTACACCTTC.

This chain connects TRBV18 to TRBJ2-3; D may be TRBD1 (8 bases). Germline values: CDR1 KGHSH, CDR2 LQKENI. Trimming shortened V by 3 bases and J by 3 bases, and 16 bases separated the two germline ends. This CDR3 region has 16 residues. CDR3 coding DNA: TGTGCCAGCTCACCCCTACAGGGGGAGGGAACAGATACGCAGTATTTT. Residues: CASSPLQGEGTDTQYF.

The chain has TRBV7-8 and TRBJ2-7; 8 bases align to TRBD1. J was trimmed by 2 bases and V by 4 bases; bases with no gene match: 4. CDR1 and CDR2 (germline): SGHVS, FQNEAQ. CDR3 length equals 14 residues. The CDR3 DNA is TGTGCCAGCAGCTCGTCGACAGGGGCCTACGAGCAGTACTTC. Translating gives CASSSSTGAYEQYF.

This clone was seen only once. V is TRBV9 and J is TRBJ2-2; D is unclear. CDR1 SGDLS and CDR2 YYNGEE come from the germline V gene. V dropped 0 bases and J dropped 7 bases, with 4 bases sitting between them. The CDR3 consists of 12 residues. CDR3 sequence reads: CASSVVYGELFF. The CDR3 region has the DNA TGTGCCAGCAGCGTAGTTTACGGGGAGCTGTTTTTT.

The chain recombines TRBV27 with TRBJ1-4; no reliable D call. This CDR3 is built from 15 residues. The germline V gene encodes CDR1 MNHEY and CDR2 SMNVEV (reference sequence). Between the trimmed V and J ends, which lost 5 bases and 3 bases, there was a span of 13 bases. The CDR3 DNA reads as TGTGCCAGCAGTACCCTGACAAGATCTAATGAAAAACTGTTTTTT. Translation gives CASSTLTRSNEKLFF.

This chain links TRBV7-2 with TRBJ2-3; D is possibly TRBD2 (6 bases). This CDR3 region has 15 residues. V lost 3 bases, J lost 4 bases, and 14 bases lay in between. CDR1 is SGHTA, CDR2 FQGNSA, per germline. CDR3 sequence: CASSFANGGADTQYF. CDR3 bases: TGTGCCAGCAGCTTCGCGAACGGGGGAGCAGATACGCAGTATTTT.

The chain is built from TRBV7-2 and TRBJ2-3, with 7 bases lining up with TRBD2. Germline V gene lookup returns CDR1 SGHTA and CDR2 FQGNSA. The CDR3 length is 16 residues. After removal of 5 bases from V and 2 bases from J, the junction contained 10 bases not matched to a gene. The CDR3 spells CASSLRLGGNTDTQYF. The CDR3 DNA is TGTGCCAGCAGCCTTCGATTGGGGGGGAACACAGATACGCAGTATTTT.

The chain joins TRBV7-2 to TRBJ2-2, with a possible D match to TRBD1 (6 bases). V lost 2 bases, J lost 0 bases, and 10 bases lay in between. The CDR3 spans 16 residues. CDR1 and CDR2 from the germline V gene are SGHTA and FQGNSA. CDR3 sequence: CASSLLAGANTGELFF. CDR3 bases: TGTGCCAGCAGCTTATTGGCAGGGGCGAACACCGGGGAGCTGTTTTTT.

The gene calls are TRBV25-1 and TRBJ1-5; TRBD1 might be the D (5 bases). The CDR3 loop spans 13 amino acids. Trimming removed 6 bases from V and 3 bases from J, with 9 bases in between. Germline lookup yields CDR1 MGHDK and CDR2 SYGVNS. This CDR3 is CASSDRNNQPQHF. CDR3 nucleotide sequence: TGTGCCAGCAGCGACAGAAACAATCAGCCCCAGCATTTT. The full variable domain, its missing parts supplied by reference TRBV25-1 and TRBJ1-5, is EADIYQTPRYLVIGTGKKITLECSQTMGHDKMYWYQQDPGMELHLIHYSYGVNSTEKGDLSSESTVSRIRTEHFPLTLESARPSHTSQYLCASSDRNNQPQHFGDGTRLSIL.

V is TRBV7-2 and J is TRBJ2-5; D ambiguous. The V gene's germline CDR1 is SGHTA and CDR2 FQGNSA. The CDR3 sequence is 14 residues long. V dropped 3 bases and J dropped 1 base, with 9 bases sitting between them. DNA for the CDR3: TGTGCCAGCAGCTTCCGGAACAGCCAAGAGACCCAGTACTTC. Its translation: CASSFRNSQETQYF.

This clone was seen only a few times. The CDR3 DNA reads as TGTGCCAGCAGTGATACAGGGTTTACTGAAGCTTTCTTT. Translated: CASSDTGFTEAFF. The chain joins TRBV2 to TRBJ1-1; possibly TRBD1 for D (6 bases). There are 13 residues in the CDR3. Germline loops: CDR1 SNHLY, CDR2 FYNNEI. V gave up 3 bases and J gave up 5 bases, with 10 bases separating them. The full variable domain, completed using reference TRBV2 and TRBJ1-1, is EPEVTQTPSHQVTQMGQEVILRCVPISNHLYFYWYRQILGQKVEFLVSFYNNEISEKSEIFDDQFSVERPDGSNFTLKIRSTKLEDSAMYFCASSDTGFTEAFFGQGTRLTVV.

The V call is TRBV6-1, the J call TRBJ1-3; D might be TRBD1 (6 bases). V dropped 3 bases and J dropped 1 base, with 10 bases sitting between them. The CDR3 is made up of 15 amino acids. Germline CDR1 MNHNS, CDR2 SASEGT. The CDR3 bases are TGTGCCAGCAGTGACGGGGGGGCTTCTGGAAACACCATATATTTT. Its protein is CASSDGGASGNTIYF.

The gene calls are TRBV9 and TRBJ1-3; D is unclear. In germline, CDR1 is SGDLS, CDR2 YYNGEE. The CDR3 contains 14 residues. The V end lost 0 bases, the J end lost 2 bases, and 6 bases lay between the germline ends. In nucleotides, the CDR3 is TGTGCCAGCAGCGTAGAAGGGACTGGAAACACCATATATTTT. Translation: CASSVEGTGNTIYF.

The chain joins TRBV5-4 to TRBJ1-4, with a possible D match to TRBD1 (5 bases). Trimming removed 3 bases from V and 7 bases from J, with 10 bases in between. This CDR3 comprises 13 residues. The germline CDR1 and CDR2 sequences are SGHNT and YYREEE (reference sequence). The CDR3 loop is CASSSGFGEKLFF. As DNA, the CDR3 is TGTGCCAGCAGCTCAGGGTTTGGTGAAAAACTGTTTTTT. Full variable domain (remainder filled in from reference TRBV5-4 and TRBJ1-4): ETGVTQSPTHLIKTRGQQVTLRCSSQSGHNTVSWYQQALGQGPQFIFQYYREEENGRGNFPPRFSGLQFPNYSSELNVNALELDDSALYLCASSSGFGEKLFFGSGTQLSVL.

The V call is TRBV19, the J call TRBJ1-5, with 10 bases lining up with TRBD1. V lost 5 bases, J lost 10 bases, and 14 bases stayed unmatched. Germline lookup yields CDR1 LNHDA and CDR2 SQIVND (reference sequence). This CDR3 contains 16 residues. CDR3 bases: TGTGCCAGTAGTCGACACGGACAGGGGGAGAAAGAACCCCAGCATTTT. It is translated as CASSRHGQGEKEPQHF.

The rearrangement uses TRBV4-2 and TRBJ2-7; D is undetermined. The germline V gene encodes CDR1 LGHNA and CDR2 YNFKEQ. The length of the CDR3 is 14 residues. V was pared by 0 bases and J by 3 bases, with 9 bases between. The CDR3 sequence is CASSQDGQVYEQYF. The CDR3 nucleotides are TGTGCCAGCAGCCAAGACGGGCAGGTCTACGAGCAGTACTTC.

The chain links TRBV6-1 to TRBJ1-4; 7 bases agree with TRBD1. The CDR3 has 15 residues. Germline assignment: CDR1 MNHNS and CDR2 SASEGT. Trimming took 8 bases from V and 0 from J; bases not matched to a gene: 6. The CDR3 bases are TGTGCCAGCTCCGGGACAGTCTCAACTAATGAAAAACTGTTTTTT. Protein product: CASSGTVSTNEKLFF.

This chain links TRBV7-9 with TRBJ1-4; 7 nucleotides agree with TRBD1. Germline-derived CDR1 and CDR2 are SEHNR and FQNEAQ (reference sequence). There are 14 residues in the CDR3. V shed 5 bases, J shed 8 bases, and the junction held 8 bases outside the gene matches. The CDR3 is CASSPTGVGEKLFF. The DNA of the CDR3 is TGTGCCAGCAGCCCCACAGGGGTTGGCGAAAAACTGTTTTTT. The full variable domain, completed using reference TRBV7-9 and TRBJ1-4, is DTGVSQNPRHKITKRGQNVTFRCDPISEHNRLYWYRQTLGQGPEFLTYFQNEAQLEKSRLLSDRFSAERPKGSFSTLEIQRTEQGDSAMYLCASSPTGVGEKLFFGSGTQLSVL.